The sequence of this T cell receptor (beta chain) was determined in a study of T-cell reconstitution after alpha-beta-depleted transplantation in children. Preparing the TCRbeta library involved the use of unique molecular identifiers. MiXCR was run by TCRdb on the PCR reads, yielding one entry per CDR3 protein. Here the sample spans some 240,000 distinct CDR3 sequences, 9% to 10% being singletons. This clonotype was seen at least ten times. The specimen was PBMCs from the stem cell graft donor, collected from the stem cell graft. This clonotype was obtained from a human donor who donated a stem cell graft to a child with SCID.

CDR3: CSASFGGRYEQYF. Here the CDR3 DNA reads TGCAGTGCTAGTTTCGGAGGGAGGTACGAGCAGTACTTC. V is TRBV20-1 and J is TRBJ2-7; perhaps TRBD2 as D (6 bases). V shed 3 bases and J shed 4 bases, with 13 bases lying between them. The CDR3 sequence is 13 residues long. Germline values: CDR1 DFQATT, CDR2 SNEGSKA (reference sequence).